This T cell receptor beta chain was found in a study of blood T cell repertoires in COVID-19. Across the whole study: The origin of the acute and convalescent COVID-19 samples was the United States, Italy and Spain. In each case, the material was cDNA or gDNA derived from T cells, B-cell-depleted T cells, or PBMCs.

The CDR3 totals 13 residues. Trimming took 7 bases from V and 1 from J, leaving 9 bases between them. In the 2 weeks before study entry, exposed participants met a COVID-19 case, which was PCR-confirmed or clinician-diagnosed. Produced via immunoSEQ multiplex PCR; TCRdb's table is partial and in-frame only. The data contain around 64,000 clones, under 80% of them singletons. The sequence was obtained from a woman in her sixties who had been exposed to COVID-19. The sample consisted of PBMCs or T cells enriched from blood (not recorded which). The genes are TRBV12-3 or TRBV12-4 and TRBJ2-3, with D tentatively TRBD2 (5 bases). In nucleotides, the CDR3 is TGTGCCAGCAAGATTAGCGGCACAGATACGCAGTATTTT. This sequence encodes CASKISGTDTQYF.